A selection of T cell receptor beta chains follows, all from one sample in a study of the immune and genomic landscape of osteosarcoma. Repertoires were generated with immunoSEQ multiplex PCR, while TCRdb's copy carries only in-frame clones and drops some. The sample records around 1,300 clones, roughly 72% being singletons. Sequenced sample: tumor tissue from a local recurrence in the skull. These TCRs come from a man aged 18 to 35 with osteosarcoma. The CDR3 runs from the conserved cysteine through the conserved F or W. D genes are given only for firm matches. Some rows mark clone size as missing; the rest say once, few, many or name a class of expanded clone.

CDR3nt: TGTGCCAGCAGCTTAAGTGGGAACACTGAAGCTTTCTTT
CDR3aa: CASSLSGNTEAFF
j_gene: TRBJ1-1
abundance: -
v_gene: TRBV7-3
d_gene: -

CDR3nt: TGTGCCAGCCCACAGCTCAAACAAAGTCGGGCCAACGTCCTGACTTTC
CDR3aa: CASPQLKQSRANVLTF
j_gene: TRBJ2-6
abundance: -
v_gene: TRBV9
d_gene: -

CDR3nt: TGTGCCAGCTCGGCGGGCCCAGGGGTCGCTGAAGCTTTCTTT
CDR3aa: CASSAGPGVAEAFF
j_gene: TRBJ1-1
abundance: -
v_gene: TRBV18
d_gene: -

CDR3nt: TGTGCCAGCACCCAAGGGGGTTCTAATGAAAAACTGTTTTTT
CDR3aa: CASTQGGSNEKLFF
j_gene: TRBJ1-4
abundance: -
v_gene: TRBV7-6
d_gene: -

CDR3nt: TGTGCCAGCAGCCAGGGGTACGGAGAAAAACTGTTTTTT
CDR3aa: CASSQGYGEKLFF
j_gene: TRBJ1-4
abundance: -
v_gene: TRBV7-9
d_gene: -

CDR3nt: TGTGCCAGCAGCTTGGGAGAGCGGCTCACCGGGGAGCTGTTTTTT
CDR3aa: CASSLGERLTGELFF
j_gene: TRBJ2-2
abundance: -
v_gene: TRBV5-4
d_gene: -

CDR3nt: TGTGCCAGCAGTCCCGTGCAGGGGATCTCCTATAATTCACCCCTCCACTTT
CDR3aa: CASSPVQGISYNSPLHF
j_gene: TRBJ1-6
abundance: -
v_gene: TRBV27
d_gene: -

CDR3nt: TGCAGCGTGTCAGGGGGCGCGGGCTACGAGCAGTACTTC
CDR3aa: CSVSGGAGYEQYF
j_gene: TRBJ2-7
abundance: -
v_gene: TRBV29-1
d_gene: TRBD1

CDR3nt: TGTGCCAGCAGTGAAGGGGCTAGCGGGGGCAATGAGCAGTTCTTC
CDR3aa: CASSEGASGGNEQFF
j_gene: TRBJ2-1
abundance: -
v_gene: TRBV6-1
d_gene: TRBD2

CDR3nt: TGTGCCAGTAGTATAGAAACAGGTCTCAATCAGCCCCAGCATTTT
CDR3aa: CASSIETGLNQPQHF
j_gene: TRBJ1-5
abundance: once
v_gene: TRBV19
d_gene: -

CDR3nt: TGCGCCAGCAGCCAAGGAACGGGAGAGACCCAGTACTTC
CDR3aa: CASSQGTGETQYF
j_gene: TRBJ2-5
abundance: -
v_gene: TRBV4-1
d_gene: -

CDR3nt: TGTGCCAGCAGTTTACAGGGGAGCTATGGCTACACCTTC
CDR3aa: CASSLQGSYGYTF
j_gene: TRBJ1-2
abundance: -
v_gene: TRBV27
d_gene: -

CDR3nt: TGTGCCAGCAGTGACTCCGGGAGCTCCTACAATGAGCAGTTCTTC
CDR3aa: CASSDSGSSYNEQFF
j_gene: TRBJ2-1
abundance: -
v_gene: TRBV6-4
d_gene: -

CDR3nt: TGTGCCAGCAGCTTAGGAGGGAGTGTGACTGAAGCTTTCTTT
CDR3aa: CASSLGGSVTEAFF
j_gene: TRBJ1-1
abundance: -
v_gene: TRBV7-9
d_gene: -

CDR3nt: TGTGCCAGCAGCTTGGGGCGAGCGGCATCGATCACCGGGGAGCTGTTTTTT
CDR3aa: CASSLGRAASITGELFF
j_gene: TRBJ2-2
abundance: -
v_gene: TRBV5-6
d_gene: -

CDR3nt: TGTGCCTGGCGCGCGACAGGGGGTTATTACGAGCAGTACTTC
CDR3aa: CAWRATGGYYEQYF
j_gene: TRBJ2-7
abundance: -
v_gene: TRBV30
d_gene: TRBD1

CDR3nt: TGTGCCAGCAGTGACTCGGCACAGGGGGCAGATACGCAGTATTTT
CDR3aa: CASSDSAQGADTQYF
j_gene: TRBJ2-3
abundance: -
v_gene: TRBV6-4
d_gene: TRBD1

CDR3nt: TGTGCCAGTAGTATCCTGGCGGGCACAGATACGCAGTATTTT
CDR3aa: CASSILAGTDTQYF
j_gene: TRBJ2-3
abundance: -
v_gene: TRBV19
d_gene: -

CDR3nt: TGCGCCAGCAGCGGGCCCCGGGGGCCAGCCTACGAGCAGTACTTC
CDR3aa: CASSGPRGPAYEQYF
j_gene: TRBJ2-7
abundance: -
v_gene: TRBV5-1
d_gene: -

CDR3nt: TGTGCCAGCAGCTTATCCGGGACCCCGTTACCTTATAGCAATCAGCCCCAGCATTTT
CDR3aa: CASSLSGTPLPYSNQPQHF
j_gene: TRBJ1-5
abundance: -
v_gene: TRBV7-2
d_gene: -

CDR3nt: TGTGCCAGCAGAATCACGACAGGGAGTGAGGGCTACACCTTC
CDR3aa: CASRITTGSEGYTF
j_gene: TRBJ1-2
abundance: -
v_gene: TRBV6-5
d_gene: TRBD1

CDR3nt: TGTGCCAGCAGCGGGGGACAGGGAGATAATTCACCCCTCCACTTT
CDR3aa: CASSGGQGDNSPLHF
j_gene: TRBJ1-6
abundance: -
v_gene: TRBV7-9
d_gene: TRBD1

CDR3nt: TGTGCCAGCTCAGAAGGAGGGTGGGCCAATTCAGATACGCAGTATTTT
CDR3aa: CASSEGGWANSDTQYF
j_gene: TRBJ2-3
abundance: -
v_gene: TRBV18
d_gene: -

CDR3nt: TGTGCCAGCAGCTTAGCGCAGGAGAGCGGGGGGGCCGCGAGCACAGATACGCAGTATTTT
CDR3aa: CASSLAQESGGAASTDTQYF
j_gene: TRBJ2-3
abundance: once
v_gene: TRBV7-8
d_gene: TRBD2

CDR3nt: TGTGCCAGCAGCTTAGGGCGTGCGGTCCCTGAAGCTTTCTTT
CDR3aa: CASSLGRAVPEAFF
j_gene: TRBJ1-1
abundance: -
v_gene: TRBV11-2
d_gene: -

CDR3nt: TGTGCCAGCATTCCCACGACAGGAGCTAACTATGGCTACACCTTC
CDR3aa: CASIPTTGANYGYTF
j_gene: TRBJ1-2
abundance: -
v_gene: TRBV6-1
d_gene: -

CDR3nt: TGTGCCTGGAGTGTTCAGGGTGAAAAACTGTTTTTT
CDR3aa: CAWSVQGEKLFF
j_gene: TRBJ1-4
abundance: few
v_gene: TRBV30
d_gene: -

CDR3nt: TGTGCCAGTAGGATGACATCGAGGCGACAGTGGGATAGCAATCAGCCCCAGCATTTT
CDR3aa: CASRMTSRRQWDSNQPQHF
j_gene: TRBJ1-5
abundance: -
v_gene: TRBV19
d_gene: -

CDR3nt: TGCGCCAGCAGCCCCCGACAGGGCGGTATGAACACTGAAGCTTTCTTT
CDR3aa: CASSPRQGGMNTEAFF
j_gene: TRBJ1-1
abundance: -
v_gene: TRBV5-1
d_gene: TRBD1

CDR3nt: TGTGCCAGCAGTGGTGGTAGCGGGGGCACAGATACGCAGTATTTT
CDR3aa: CASSGGSGGTDTQYF
j_gene: TRBJ2-3
abundance: -
v_gene: TRBV6-4
d_gene: TRBD2

CDR3nt: TGTGCCAGCAGTTCTTGGGGGCCTACTTTCTATGGCTACACCTTC
CDR3aa: CASSSWGPTFYGYTF
j_gene: TRBJ1-2
abundance: -
v_gene: TRBV28
d_gene: -

CDR3nt: TGTGCCAGCAGTTCCCCCGGGACAGGGGGTAATTCACCCCTCCACTTT
CDR3aa: CASSSPGTGGNSPLHF
j_gene: TRBJ1-6
abundance: -
v_gene: TRBV28
d_gene: TRBD1

CDR3nt: TGTGCCAGCTCACCACCGTCAGGAGCTATGAACACTGAAGCTTTCTTT
CDR3aa: CASSPPSGAMNTEAFF
j_gene: TRBJ1-1
abundance: -
v_gene: TRBV18
d_gene: -

CDR3nt: TGTGCCAGTAGTATCAGTAGAGGGTCGGCAGGGGGAAGTATTCAGCCCCAGCATTTT
CDR3aa: CASSISRGSAGGSIQPQHF
j_gene: TRBJ1-5
abundance: -
v_gene: TRBV19
d_gene: TRBD1

CDR3nt: TGTGCCAGCAGCTTAACAGCCGGGGAGCTGTTTTTT
CDR3aa: CASSLTAGELFF
j_gene: TRBJ2-2
abundance: -
v_gene: TRBV7-9
d_gene: -

CDR3nt: TGTGCCAGCAGTCCAGAGCGGGGGAACCAAGAGACCCAGTACTTC
CDR3aa: CASSPERGNQETQYF
j_gene: TRBJ2-5
abundance: -
v_gene: TRBV6-5
d_gene: TRBD2

CDR3nt: TGTGCCAGCAGCCAACTAGCGGGGGGCACAGATACGCAGTATTTT
CDR3aa: CASSQLAGGTDTQYF
j_gene: TRBJ2-3
abundance: -
v_gene: TRBV6-4
d_gene: TRBD2

CDR3nt: TGTGCCAGCAGCCAAGGACGACAAAGCACAGATACGCAGTATTTT
CDR3aa: CASSQGRQSTDTQYF
j_gene: TRBJ2-3
abundance: -
v_gene: TRBV9
d_gene: -

CDR3nt: TGTGCCAGCAGTCCCACTTCCGGGCCGTTGAGGCCCCAGCATTTT
CDR3aa: CASSPTSGPLRPQHF
j_gene: TRBJ1-5
abundance: few
v_gene: TRBV6-5
d_gene: -

CDR3nt: TGTGCCAGCAGGCAGGGCGGGTCATTCAATCAGCCCCAGCATTTT
CDR3aa: CASRQGGSFNQPQHF
j_gene: TRBJ1-5
abundance: -
v_gene: TRBV6-1
d_gene: -